The source of this T cell receptor beta chain is a study of T cell clonotyping in hematopoietic cell transplantation. Profiled with immunoSEQ multiplex PCR; TCRdb holds only in-frame clones, not every one. Of approximately 12,000 clones listed, less than 75% are singletons. This CDR3 contains 12 residues. The trim removed 6 bases at V and 6 bases at J, leaving 4 bases unmatched. CDR1 is SNHLY, CDR2 FYNNEI, per germline. V is TRBV2 and J is TRBJ2-7, with TRBD1 identical over 8 bases. Sample: peripheral blood mononuclear cells, taken 180 days after allogeneic stem cell transplant. The sequence was obtained from a male patient aged 60 to 75 who had an allogeneic stem cell transplant from an unrelated donor, so the T cells may come from the graft donor. Some clones in this sample may be carry-over from other donors' samples. In DNA form, the CDR3 reads TGTGCCAGCAGACGGACAGGGAGCGAGCAGTACTTC. Translating it yields CASRRTGSEQYF.